The 5 T cell receptor beta chains below come from one sample, sequenced in a study of neoadjuvant anti-PD-1 for oral cavity cancer. Generated by immunoSEQ multiplex PCR, the TCRdb table keeps only in-frame clones and is missing some. The table has about 14,000 clones, approximately 73% seen once; the top ten hold over 2%. Time point specified: after neoadjuvant nivolumab, at surgical resection. The sequencing here drew on PBMCs, taken after nivolumab (anti-PD-1) treatment. The receptors shown here come from a person aged 35-79 years with oral cavity squamous cell carcinoma.

The chain joins TRBV4-1 to TRBJ2-5, with 9 bases identical to TRBD2. V trimming: 4 bases; J trimming: 6 bases; junction bases outside the gene matches: 15. Germline CDR1 MGHRA, CDR2 YSYEKL. The CDR3 is 17 residues long. The CDR3 DNA sequence: TGCGCCAGCAGCCGAGCTCATCTAGCGGGACCAGAGAAGACCCAGTACTTC. Translated, it gives CASSRAHLAGPEKTQYF.

The chain links TRBV19 to TRBJ1-1; D unresolved. The germline CDR1 and CDR2 sequences are LNHDA and SQIVND (reference sequence). The CDR3 sequence is 13 residues long. The V and J ends lost 3 bases and 1 base respectively, with 6 bases between them. The DNA of the CDR3 is TGTGCCAGTAGTATCGGACCGAACACTGAAGCTTTCTTT. It yields the protein CASSIGPNTEAFF.

This chain links TRBV25-1 with TRBJ1-2; 8 bases align to TRBD1. V lost 4 bases, J lost 4 bases, and 8 bases stayed unmatched. Germline CDR1 reads MGHDK; CDR2 reads SYGVNS. The CDR3 extends over 15 amino acids. The CDR3 protein is CASSAAGGNGYGYTF. CDR3 in DNA: TGTGCCAGCAGTGCGGCAGGGGGCAACGGCTATGGCTACACCTTC.

This clone was counted between two and nine times. The J gene is TRBJ2-3, the V gene TRBV7-3, with D perhaps TRBD2 (5 bases). The germline V gene encodes CDR1 SGHTA and CDR2 FQGTGA. Between the trimmed V and J ends, which lost 4 bases and 4 bases, there was a span of 24 bases. The CDR3 length is 18 residues. CDR3 protein: CASSSPRRTGNPADTQYF. The CDR3, as DNA: TGTGCCAGCAGCTCCCCGCGGCGGACCGGGAATCCGGCAGATACGCAGTATTTT.

This rearrangement joins TRBV4-1 to TRBJ1-1; D not resolved. This CDR3 has 15 amino acids. From germline, CDR1 is MGHRA and CDR2 YSYEKL. Trimming shortened V by 4 bases and J by 3 bases, and 15 bases separated the two germline ends. The CDR3 region is CASSRSEGRDTEAFF. Here the CDR3 DNA reads TGCGCCAGCAGCCGTAGCGAGGGTCGGGACACTGAAGCTTTCTTT.